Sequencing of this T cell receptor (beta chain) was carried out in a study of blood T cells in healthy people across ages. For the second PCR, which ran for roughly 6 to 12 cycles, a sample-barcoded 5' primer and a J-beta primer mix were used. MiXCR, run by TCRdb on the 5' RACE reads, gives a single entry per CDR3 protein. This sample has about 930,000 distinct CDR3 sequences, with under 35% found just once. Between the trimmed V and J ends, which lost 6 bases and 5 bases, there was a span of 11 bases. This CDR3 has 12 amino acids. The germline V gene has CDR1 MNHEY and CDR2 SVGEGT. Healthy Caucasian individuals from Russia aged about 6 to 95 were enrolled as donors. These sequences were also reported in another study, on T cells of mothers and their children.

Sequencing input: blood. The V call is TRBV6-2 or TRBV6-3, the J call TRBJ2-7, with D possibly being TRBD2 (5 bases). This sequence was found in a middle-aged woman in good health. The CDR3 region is CASSCPGDEQYF. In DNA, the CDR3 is TGTGCCAGCAGCTGCCCCGGGGACGAGCAGTACTTC.